What follows describes a single T cell receptor (beta chain). Its antigen is still unknown. Every subset's genomic DNA went evenly onto several immunoSEQ plates. Data came from immunoSEQ multiplex PCR; TCRdb stores just in-frame clones and leaves some out. Found here are 780,000 or so clones, 72% of them singletons; the top ten hold under 2%. These data originate in a study of shared clonotypes between healthy human individuals. Across the study: The people who gave samples were a couple of women and a few men aged 18 to 49. General study points: Generally, estimated richness proved larger in naive subsets than it did in memory subsets. Among donors, sharing of clonotypes was expected to be affected by sequencing depth.

The germline V and J ends were trimmed by 2 bases and 5 bases, with 9 bases remaining between them. The CDR3 length is 14 residues. In germline, CDR1 is PRHDT, CDR2 FYEKMQ (reference sequence). The sequence derives from a woman between 25 and 40 years old in good health. Sequencing was done on a sample of memory CD4+ T cells sorted from blood. The subset: CD45RA-negative fraction. The chain links TRBV13 to TRBJ2-2; unclear D gene. CDR3 amino acids: CASSLLRATGELFF. The CDR3 DNA is TGTGCCAGCAGCTTACTTAGGGCAACCGGGGAGCTGTTTTTT.